A single sample gave rise to the 23 T cell receptor beta chains below, sequenced in a study of cytomegalovirus exposure and HLA in healthy donors. PCR employed 60 Vbeta and 13 Jbeta primers. Data came from immunoSEQ multiplex PCR; TCRdb stores just in-frame clones and leaves some out. Here the sample spans 200,000 to 250,000 clones, over 70% being singletons. The specimen was PBMCs. These receptors all come from an older woman in good health and CMV-seropositive.

V gene TRBV7-9 combines with J gene TRBJ2-3, with a weak D call TRBD2 (5 bases). V was clipped by 3 bases and J by 6 bases, with 13 bases between them. This CDR3 contains 14 residues. CDR1 is SEHNR, CDR2 FQNEAQ, per germline (reference sequence). Here the CDR3 DNA reads TGTGCCAGCAGCTTCCAGACTGGGAGTGATACGCAGTATTTT. Translation: CASSFQTGSDTQYF.

The chain links TRBV30 to TRBJ1-6, with 8 bases matching TRBD1. Germline lookup yields CDR1 GTSNPN and CDR2 SVGIG (reference sequence). This CDR3 is built from 14 residues. Germline trimming cut 2 bases from V and 10 bases from J; bases unmatched to any gene: 7. The CDR3 reads CAWSLVAGGSPLHF. In DNA form, the CDR3 reads TGTGCCTGGAGTCTCGTGGCAGGGGGCTCACCCCTCCACTTT.

The CDR3 sequence is CASSLTTTNYGYTF. CDR3 coding DNA: TGTGCCAGCAGTCTGACAACAACGAACTATGGCTACACCTTC. The chain combines TRBV2 with TRBJ1-2; D call uncertain. V was trimmed by 5 bases and J by 2 bases, leaving 12 bases between them. The CDR3 totals 14 residues. The germline V gene encodes CDR1 SNHLY and CDR2 FYNNEI.

In DNA form, the CDR3 reads TGTGCCGGACGACGGGACAGGGTGGAGAAACTGTTTTTT. This codes for CAGRRDRVEKLFF. The chain joins TRBV30 to TRBJ1-4, with TRBD1 identical over 9 bases. V lost 8 bases, J lost 11 bases, and 12 bases stayed unmatched. This CDR3 contains 13 residues. Germline V gene data show CDR1 as GTSNPN and CDR2 as SVGIG (reference sequence).

The V gene is TRBV6-5, the J gene TRBJ2-7, with 8 bases aligning to TRBD1. Germline V gene data show CDR1 as MNHEY and CDR2 as SVGAGI. Germline trimming cut 8 bases from V and 5 bases from J; bases unmatched to any gene: 14. This CDR3 comprises 15 residues. CDR3 bases: TGTGCCAGCCGTGGCTTGACGACAGGGGACCACGAGCAGTACTTC. Residues: CASRGLTTGDHEQYF.

The chain carries TRBV19 and TRBJ1-5; D may be TRBD1 (5 bases). Germline V gene data show CDR1 as LNHDA and CDR2 as SQIVND (reference sequence). The CDR3 has 15 residues. Trimming pared 10 bases from V and 2 bases from J, leaving 18 bases between. The CDR3 region has the DNA TGTGCCACCAGCCCAGGGATAGTTGGCAATCAGCCCCAGCATTTT. This sequence encodes CATSPGIVGNQPQHF.

The chain is built from TRBV19 and TRBJ1-2; maybe TRBD1 (6 bases). Germline CDR1 LNHDA, CDR2 SQIVND (reference sequence). The CDR3 is made up of 18 amino acids. V dropped 0 bases and J dropped 4 bases, with 21 bases sitting between them. The CDR3 loop is CASSIEGLSGDRGYGYTF. CDR3 in DNA: TGTGCCAGTAGTATAGAGGGCCTCTCAGGGGATCGTGGCTATGGCTACACCTTC.

The rearrangement uses TRBV28 and TRBJ1-3; 8 bases are shared with TRBD1. There are 14 residues in the CDR3. Trimming removed 9 bases from V and 3 bases from J; junction bases left unmatched: 7. CDR1 and CDR2 from the germline V gene are MDHEN and SYDVKM. This CDR3 is CASKRTGSGNTIYF. CDR3 in DNA: TGTGCCAGTAAAAGGACAGGGAGTGGAAACACCATATATTTT. Drawing the rest from reference TRBV28 and TRBJ1-3, the complete variable domain is DVKVTQSSRYLVKRTGEKVFLECVQDMDHENMFWYRQDPGLGLRLIYFSYDVKMKEKGDIPEGYSVSREKKERFSLILESASTNQTSMYLCASKRTGSGNTIYFGEGSWLTVV.

The CDR3: CASSLDRPSVTDTQYF. The DNA of the CDR3 is TGCGCCAGCAGCTTGGACCGACCTAGCGTCACAGATACGCAGTATTTT. This sequence joins TRBV5-1 and TRBJ2-3; D is perhaps TRBD2 (6 bases). The CDR3 has 16 amino acids. Germline V gene lookup returns CDR1 SGHRS and CDR2 YFSETQ. V was clipped by 0 bases and J by 2 bases, with 13 bases between them.

The rearrangement uses TRBV27 and TRBJ2-1; D is undetermined. Germline CDR1 MNHEY, CDR2 SMNVEV (reference sequence). The V and J ends lost 8 bases and 4 bases respectively, with 15 bases between them. This CDR3 is built from 14 residues. This CDR3 reads CASSDFTHYNEQFF. The CDR3 DNA reads as TGTGCCAGCTCCGACTTTACCCATTACAATGAGCAGTTCTTC.

V usage is TRBV30 and J usage is TRBJ2-5; 8 bases agree with TRBD2. The germline CDR1 and CDR2 sequences are GTSNPN and SVGIG (reference sequence). V gave up 1 base and J gave up 5 bases; unmatched junction bases: 9. This CDR3 is built from 15 residues. CDR3 in DNA: TGTGCCTGGAGTGGACTGGCGGGGGGAGAGGAGACCCAGTACTTC. It specifies CAWSGLAGGEETQYF.

The rearrangement joins TRBV6-1 to TRBJ1-5; 9 bases are a match to TRBD1. This CDR3 region has 15 residues. V dropped 6 bases and J dropped 2; count of bases not matched to a gene: 5. CDR1 is MNHNS, CDR2 SASEGT, per germline. This chain's CDR3 is CASRRTGDGNQPQHF. In nucleotides, the CDR3 is TGTGCCAGCAGGAGGACAGGGGATGGCAATCAGCCCCAGCATTTT.

The chain's CDR3 is CASSLVSSGSYEQYF. DNA for the CDR3: TGTGCCAGCAGCTTAGTCTCGTCAGGGTCCTACGAGCAGTACTTC. The chain uses TRBV13 and TRBJ2-7, with D perhaps TRBD1 (5 bases). CDR1 is PRHDT, CDR2 FYEKMQ, per germline (reference sequence). The V end was cut by 1 base, the J end by 1 base, with 11 bases between. CDR3 length: 15 residues.

The CDR3 DNA reads TGTGCCAGCACCCGGTATGGTACCGGGGAGCTGTTTTTT. Protein: CASTRYGTGELFF. This chain joins TRBV27 and TRBJ2-2; D not certain. The V and J ends lost 7 bases and 5 bases respectively, with 11 bases between them. The CDR3 spans 13 residues. Germline values: CDR1 MNHEY, CDR2 SMNVEV (reference sequence).

This rearrangement joins TRBV14 to TRBJ2-5, with D possibly matching TRBD1 (6 bases). Germline V gene data show CDR1 as SGHDN and CDR2 as FVKESK. The CDR3 contains 16 residues. Trimming took off 2 bases at V and 1 base at J, with 14 bases between the two ends. The CDR3 region has the DNA TGTGCCAGCAGCCAAAAAGACAGGCGAAGCCAAGAGACCCAGTACTTC. This translates into CASSQKDRRSQETQYF. Variable domain in full (rest from reference TRBV14 and TRBJ2-5): EAGVTQFPSHSVIEKGQTVTLRCDPISGHDNLYWYRRVMGKEIKFLLHFVKESKQDESGMPNNRFLAERTGGTYSTLKVQPAELEDSGVYFCASSQKDRRSQETQYFGPGTRLLVL.

V and J are TRBV18 and TRBJ2-1; TRBD2 aligns across 13 bases. J gave up 13 bases and V 0 bases, and 6 bases lay outside the gene matches. This CDR3 spans 15 amino acids. Germline V gene data show CDR1 as KGHSH and CDR2 as LQKENI. The CDR3 coding sequence is TGTGCCAGCTCACCACCCGGGACTAGCGGGACCCCCCAGTTCTTC. Its protein product is CASSPPGTSGTPQFF.

The V call is TRBV7-2, the J call TRBJ2-1; tentatively, D is TRBD2 (5 bases). V was clipped by 1 base and J by 2 bases, with 12 bases between them. The CDR3 has 16 residues. The germline gives CDR1 SGHTA, CDR2 FQGNSA. The CDR3 sequence: CASSLEGAQAYNEQFF. The DNA of the CDR3 is TGTGCCAGCAGCTTAGAGGGAGCGCAGGCCTACAATGAGCAGTTCTTC.

V usage is TRBV11-2 and J usage is TRBJ2-7, with 11 bases that match TRBD2. The ends lost 1 base at V and 1 base at J; junction bases unmatched: 9. Germline assignment: CDR1 SGHAT and CDR2 FQNNGV. The CDR3 is 18 residues long. For the CDR3, the DNA is TGTGCCAGCAGCTTAGTCCCTTCTAGCGGGGGGATTTCCTACGAGCAGTACTTC. This sequence encodes CASSLVPSSGGISYEQYF.

V usage is TRBV7-9 and J usage is TRBJ2-5; 8 bases align to TRBD1. Germline trimming cut 5 bases from V and 4 bases from J; bases unmatched to any gene: 6. This CDR3 has 14 residues. Germline V gene lookup returns CDR1 SEHNR and CDR2 FQNEAQ (reference sequence). DNA of the CDR3: TGTGCCAGCAGCAACACAGGGGGTAGAGAGACCCAGTACTTC. It translates to CASSNTGGRETQYF.

V usage is TRBV15 and J usage is TRBJ1-5; D is ambiguous. CDR3 length: 13 residues. The V gene lost 0 bases and the J gene lost 7 bases, with 7 bases spanning the gap. Germline CDR1 is LNHNV and CDR2 is YYDKDF (reference sequence). CDR3 sequence (DNA): TGTGCCACCAGCAGAGAGGCGGTCCAGCCCCAGCATTTT. It encodes CATSREAVQPQHF.

V usage is TRBV19 and J usage is TRBJ2-3; 10 bases map to TRBD2. The trim removed 7 bases at V and 1 base at J, leaving 8 bases unmatched. The germline gives CDR1 LNHDA, CDR2 SQIVND (reference sequence). The CDR3 spans 16 residues. CDR3 protein: CASTVTGTSGTDTQYF. The CDR3, as DNA: TGTGCCAGTACCGTTACCGGGACTAGCGGCACAGATACGCAGTATTTT. The whole variable domain, remainder taken from reference TRBV19 and TRBJ2-3, is DGGITQSPKYLFRKEGQNVTLSCEQNLNHDAMYWYRQDPGQGLRLIYYSQIVNDFQKGDIAEGYSVSREKKESFPLTVTSAQKNPTAFYLCASTVTGTSGTDTQYFGPGTRLTVL.

The V call is TRBV6-1, the J call TRBJ1-5; D is unresolved. Germline CDR1 is MNHNS and CDR2 is SASEGT. V lost 7 bases and J lost 0, with 7 bases in between. The CDR3 loop spans 13 amino acids. The CDR3 sequence is CASTVDSNQPQHF. The CDR3 region has the DNA TGTGCCAGCACCGTAGATAGCAATCAGCCCCAGCATTTT.

This chain links TRBV29-1 with TRBJ2-7; D possibly corresponds to TRBD2 (6 bases). In germline, CDR1 is SQVTM, CDR2 ANQGSEA. The CDR3 length is 12 residues. Trimming pared 7 bases from V and 5 bases from J, leaving 15 bases between. The CDR3 loop reads CSAGGAFDEQYF. DNA of the CDR3: TGCAGCGCCGGGGGAGCTTTCGACGAGCAGTACTTC.